The 22 T cell receptor beta chains in this list originate from one sample, sequenced in a study of cytotoxic CD8 clonotypes in ibrutinib-treated CLL. The table came from immunoSEQ multiplex PCR; TCRdb's copy has only in-frame clones and leaves some out. The sample has roughly 200,000 clones; about 75% are singletons. Sequenced here: PBMCs, sampled after 12 months of ibrutinib treatment. The receptors shown here come from a human donor with chronic lymphocytic leukemia.

In this sample, this clone turned up a few times. V usage is TRBV29-1 and J usage is TRBJ1-5; 9 nucleotides line up with TRBD1. V lost 5 bases to trimming and J lost 3 bases; unmatched junction nucleotides: 5. Germline CDR1 is SQVTM and CDR2 is ANQGSEA. The CDR3 loop spans 14 amino acids. CDR3 in amino acids: CSVKGQGPNQPQHF. The CDR3 bases are TGCAGCGTTAAGGGACAGGGTCCCAATCAGCCCCAGCATTTT.

J is TRBJ2-1 and V is TRBV4-3, with TRBD1 matching over 8 bases. Germline CDR1 reads LGHNA; CDR2 reads YSLEER. The CDR3 length is 14 residues. Trimming cost V 4 bases and J 4 bases; bases outside gene matches: 3. DNA of the CDR3: TGCGCCAGCAGCCGGACAGGGATTTACAATGAGCAGTTCTTC. Its protein is CASSRTGIYNEQFF.

The chain couples TRBV25-1 to TRBJ2-7; D is uncertain. The CDR3 consists of 11 residues. The germline V and J ends were trimmed by 6 bases and 6 bases, with 9 bases remaining between them. The germline gives CDR1 MGHDK, CDR2 SYGVNS. This CDR3 is CASSHLGEQYF. As DNA, the CDR3 is TGTGCCAGCAGCCACCTGGGCGAGCAGTACTTC.

This clone was found a few times. The chain employs TRBV5-1 and TRBJ2-6, with TRBD2 as a possible D gene (5 bases). Germline CDR1 is SGHRS and CDR2 is YFSETQ. Trimming took 0 bases from V and 0 from J, leaving 10 bases between them. CDR3 size: 17 residues. Here the CDR3 reads CASSLGHRDSGANVLTF. For the CDR3, the DNA is TGCGCCAGCAGCTTGGGCCATCGGGACTCTGGGGCCAACGTCCTGACTTTC.

CDR3: CASSLAGGYEQYF. CDR3 coding DNA: TGTGCCAGCAGCTTAGCGGGAGGGTACGAGCAGTACTTC. This rearrangement joins TRBV7-2 to TRBJ2-7, with 7 bases lining up with TRBD2. Looked up from germline, CDR1 is SGHTA and CDR2 is FQGNSA. Unmatched junction bases numbered 0, after V lost 0 bases and J lost 4 bases. The CDR3 totals 13 residues.

The chain combines TRBV15 with TRBJ1-5; D gene unclear. The CDR3 has 12 amino acids. Germline CDR1 LNHNV, CDR2 YYDKDF (reference sequence). Between the trimmed V and J ends, which lost 6 bases and 5 bases, there was a span of 8 bases. CDR3 loop: CATSAGHQPQHF. CDR3 DNA: TGTGCCACCAGTGCCGGGCATCAGCCCCAGCATTTT.

The chain links TRBV30 to TRBJ1-3, with TRBD1 matching over 8 bases. Trimming at V came to 3 bases and at J to 4 bases, leaving 8 bases not matched to a gene. Germline V gene sequence: CDR1 GTSNPN, CDR2 SVGIG (reference sequence). The CDR3 runs to 15 residues. CDR3 DNA sequence: TGTGCCTGGAGCGACAGGGGTATTTCGGGAAACACCATATATTTT. Translated: CAWSDRGISGNTIYF. Complete variable domain (other parts from reference TRBV30 and TRBJ1-3): SQTIHQWPATLVQPVGSPLSLECTVEGTSNPNLYWYRQAAGRGLQLLFYSVGIGQISSEVPQNLSASRPQDRQFILSSKKLLLSDSGFYLCAWSDRGISGNTIYFGEGSWLTVV.

V is TRBV7-6 and J is TRBJ2-7, with unresolved D. V lost 5 bases, J lost 6 bases, and 14 bases lay in between. The CDR3 spans 13 residues. The germline CDR1 and CDR2 sequences are SGHVS and FNYEAQ. This CDR3 reads CASSTQTLSEQYF. The DNA of the CDR3 is TGTGCCAGCAGCACCCAGACCCTAAGCGAGCAGTACTTC.

This chain joins TRBV11-1 and TRBJ2-7; D is unresolved. The V and J ends lost 3 bases and 5 bases respectively, with 5 bases between them. The germline V gene encodes CDR1 SGHAT and CDR2 FQDESV (reference sequence). CDR3 length equals 11 residues. CDR3 region: CASSFVDEQYF. Written as DNA, the CDR3 is TGTGCCAGCAGCTTCGTGGACGAGCAGTACTTC.

This rearrangement joins TRBV6-5 to TRBJ1-2; D is ambiguous. Germline lookup yields CDR1 MNHEY and CDR2 SVGAGI. Deletions cut 6 bases from V and 2 bases from J, with 10 bases between. The CDR3 runs 13 residues. The CDR3 protein is CASRSHSNYGYTF. In DNA, the CDR3 is TGTGCCAGCAGGTCACACTCAAACTATGGCTACACCTTC.

The chain combines TRBV19 with TRBJ1-4, with D hard to call. In germline, CDR1 is LNHDA, CDR2 SQIVND (reference sequence). The CDR3 has 13 amino acids. The V end was cut by 6 bases, the J end by 2 bases, with 7 bases between. CDR3: CASRMTTNEKLFF. In DNA, the CDR3 is TGTGCCAGTAGGATGACGACTAATGAAAAACTGTTTTTT.

This clone came up once. The chain joins TRBV28 to TRBJ1-1; 7 nucleotides line up with TRBD1. V shed 3 bases, J shed 4 bases, and the junction held 8 bases outside the gene matches. Germline values: CDR1 MDHEN, CDR2 SYDVKM. The CDR3 length is 15 residues. The CDR3 loop reads CASSLTAAGGTEAFF. In DNA form, the CDR3 reads TGTGCCAGCAGTTTGACGGCAGCAGGGGGCACTGAAGCTTTCTTT.

This clone was seen more than once but under ten times. The chain is built from TRBV6-5 and TRBJ2-7; a possible D gene is TRBD1 (6 bases). The germline V gene has CDR1 MNHEY and CDR2 SVGAGI. Between the trimmed V and J ends, which lost 5 bases and 6 bases, there was a span of 11 bases. This CDR3 has 12 residues. This chain's CDR3 is CASSPDRFEQYF. For the CDR3, the DNA is TGTGCCAGCAGTCCAGACAGGTTCGAGCAGTACTTC.

The rearrangement uses TRBV19 and TRBJ2-7; D is perhaps TRBD1 (7 bases). This CDR3 is 15 amino acids long. From germline, CDR1 is LNHDA and CDR2 SQIVND (reference sequence). V lost 3 bases, J lost 4 bases, and 16 bases lay in between. CDR3 sequence: CASSMSGGNWYEQYF. The CDR3 bases are TGTGCCAGTAGTATGTCAGGGGGGAATTGGTACGAGCAGTACTTC.

The V call is TRBV9, the J call TRBJ1-2; D gene uncertain. Germline CDR1 SGDLS, CDR2 YYNGEE. V lost 4 bases, J lost 7 bases, and 17 bases lay in between. The CDR3 runs 14 residues. Here the CDR3 DNA reads TGTGCCAGCAGCCCTCTGGGAGGGATCGGTGGCTACACCTTC. Its translation is CASSPLGGIGGYTF.

The rearrangement uses TRBV6-4 and TRBJ1-6, with D tentatively TRBD1 (5 bases). Between the trimmed V and J ends, which lost 2 bases and 9 bases, there was a span of 11 bases. Germline-derived CDR1 and CDR2 are MRHNA and SNTAGT. The CDR3 is 14 amino acids. The CDR3 sequence: CASSDLMGTSPLHF. The CDR3 region has the DNA TGTGCCAGCAGTGACCTCATGGGGACTTCACCCCTCCACTTT.

This chain uses TRBV29-1 with TRBJ1-1, with 8 bases fitting TRBD1. Losses at the gene ends were 6 bases for V and 1 base for J; bases not matched to a gene: 10. Per germline, CDR1 SQVTM and CDR2 ANQGSEA. CDR3 length: 15 amino acids. Here the CDR3 DNA reads TGCAGCGTGAACGGACAGGGAAGGGGGAACACTGAAGCTTTCTTT. This gives the protein CSVNGQGRGNTEAFF.

The genes are TRBV27 and TRBJ2-7; D perhaps matches TRBD1 (6 bases). Germline CDR1 is MNHEY and CDR2 is SMNVEV (reference sequence). There are 15 residues in the CDR3. Trimming cost V 6 bases and J 4 bases, with 19 bases left between them. CDR3: CASRAAAGAQYEQYF. The DNA of the CDR3 is TGTGCCAGCAGAGCTGCTGCAGGGGCCCAATACGAGCAGTACTTC.

The V call is TRBV28, the J call TRBJ2-6, with no clear D. CDR1 and CDR2 from the germline V gene are MDHEN and SYDVKM. V shed 4 bases and J shed 0 bases, with 10 bases lying between them. The CDR3 is 16 residues long. The CDR3 region has the DNA TGTGCCAGCAGTTCCTCGATAACCTCTGGGGCCAACGTCCTGACTTTC. Translation: CASSSSITSGANVLTF.

The gene calls are TRBV2 and TRBJ2-7, with D tentatively TRBD2 (6 bases). V was shortened by 5 bases and J by 3 bases, with 11 bases between the two germline ends. Germline loops: CDR1 SNHLY, CDR2 FYNNEI. This CDR3 region has 13 residues. The CDR3: CASSRDFIYEQYF. CDR3 nucleotides: TGTGCCAGCAGTCGGGACTTTATCTACGAGCAGTACTTC.

This clone has more than one count but fewer than ten. This specimen includes other DNA sequences encoding the same CDR3. The chain carries TRBV9 and TRBJ1-2; 8 nucleotides line up with TRBD1. The CDR3 contains 14 residues. The germline V gene has CDR1 SGDLS and CDR2 YYNGEE. V trimming: 0 bases; J trimming: 4 bases; junction bases outside the gene matches: 2. The CDR3 nucleotides read TGTGCCAGCAGCGTAGATGACAGGGGCTATGGCTACACCTTC. Its protein is CASSVDDRGYGYTF.

The rearrangement uses TRBV4-2 and TRBJ2-7, with TRBD2 as a possible D gene (6 bases). Trimming pared 3 bases from V and 2 bases from J, leaving 17 bases between. From germline, CDR1 is LGHNA and CDR2 YNFKEQ. This CDR3 comprises 16 residues. As DNA, the CDR3 is TGTGCCAGCAGCCAGGTTTGGGGGGAACAACCCTACGAGCAGTACTTC. This sequence encodes CASSQVWGEQPYEQYF.